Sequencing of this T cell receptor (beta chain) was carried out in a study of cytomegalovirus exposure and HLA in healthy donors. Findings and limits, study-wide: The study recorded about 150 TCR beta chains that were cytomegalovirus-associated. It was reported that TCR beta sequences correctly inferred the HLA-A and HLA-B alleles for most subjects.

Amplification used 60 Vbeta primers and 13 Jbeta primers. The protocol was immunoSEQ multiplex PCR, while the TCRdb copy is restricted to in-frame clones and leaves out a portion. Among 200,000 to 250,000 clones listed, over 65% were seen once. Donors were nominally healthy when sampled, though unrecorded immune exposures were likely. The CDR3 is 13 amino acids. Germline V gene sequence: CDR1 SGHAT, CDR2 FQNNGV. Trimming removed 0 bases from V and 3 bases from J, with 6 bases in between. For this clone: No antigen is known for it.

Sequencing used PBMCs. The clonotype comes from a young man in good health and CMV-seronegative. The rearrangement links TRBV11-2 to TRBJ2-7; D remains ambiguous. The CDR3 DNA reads TGTGCCAGCAGCTTAGACAGGCTCTACGAGCAGTACTTC. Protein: CASSLDRLYEQYF.